The rows below give T cell receptor beta chains drawn from one sample of a study of cytomegalovirus exposure and HLA in healthy donors. Profiling relied on immunoSEQ multiplex PCR, and the TCRdb table lists in-frame clones only, not all of them. This table has 110,000 or so clones, about 83% appearing once. The sequencing sample was made of PBMCs. These receptor sequences come from a young man in good health and CMV-seronegative. Each CDR3 is given with its conserved first and last residue. Each record gives: V gene, clone size, D gene, J gene, CDR3 DNA, CDR3 protein. The D gene is left open where the match is weak. The listing skips clone size in some rows; elsewhere it reads once, few, many or a size class.

V gene: TRBV10-3
clone size: once
D gene: TRBD2
J gene: TRBJ2-1
CDR3 DNA: TGTGCCATCAGTGAGTCGACGAGCGGGGTGGGACGGGTTTACAATGAGCAGTTCTTC
CDR3 protein: CAISESTSGVGRVYNEQFF

V gene: TRBV27
clone size: .
D gene: .
J gene: TRBJ2-7
CDR3 DNA: TGTGCCAGCAGTTTATCGGGCCGGCACTCCTACGAGCAGTACTTC
CDR3 protein: CASSLSGRHSYEQYF

V gene: TRBV5-4
clone size: once
D gene: .
J gene: TRBJ2-1
CDR3 DNA: TGTGCCAGCACCCACCCCACAGGAAATGAGCAGTTCTTC
CDR3 protein: CASTHPTGNEQFF

V gene: TRBV6-5
clone size: .
D gene: .
J gene: TRBJ1-3
CDR3 DNA: TGTGCCAGCAGACTCGGCTCTGGAAACACCATATATTTT
CDR3 protein: CASRLGSGNTIYF

V gene: TRBV6-4
clone size: once
D gene: TRBD1
J gene: TRBJ1-1
CDR3 DNA: TGTGCCAGCAGGGGACAGGGAGCGACTGAAGCTTTCTTT
CDR3 protein: CASRGQGATEAFF

V gene: TRBV7-2
clone size: .
D gene: .
J gene: TRBJ2-1
CDR3 DNA: TGTGCCAGCAGCTTAGATAGGAGAGCCTACAATGAGCAGTTCTTC
CDR3 protein: CASSLDRRAYNEQFF

V gene: TRBV5-4
clone size: .
D gene: .
J gene: TRBJ1-4
CDR3 DNA: TGTGCCAGCAGCTTGGGGGGGGGAGGACCAACTAATGAAAAACTGTTTTTT
CDR3 protein: CASSLGGGGPTNEKLFF

V gene: TRBV27
clone size: .
D gene: TRBD2
J gene: TRBJ2-1
CDR3 DNA: TGTGCCAGCAGTTCATCGACTAGCGGGGGGGCAAATGAGCAGTTCTTC
CDR3 protein: CASSSSTSGGANEQFF

V gene: TRBV2
clone size: .
D gene: .
J gene: TRBJ2-7
CDR3 DNA: TGTGCCAGCAGGGGCACCTCCTACGAGCAGTACTTC
CDR3 protein: CASRGTSYEQYF

V gene: TRBV19
clone size: .
D gene: .
J gene: TRBJ1-4
CDR3 DNA: TGTGCCAGTAGTATCAGGACAGTCGGGATCGAAAAACTGTTTTTT
CDR3 protein: CASSIRTVGIEKLFF

V gene: TRBV30
clone size: once
D gene: .
J gene: TRBJ2-1
CDR3 DNA: TGTGCCTGGACCCTCCCCTTGAGGGTAGGTTTGAATGAGCAGTTCTTC
CDR3 protein: CAWTLPLRVGLNEQFF

V gene: TRBV10-1
clone size: .
D gene: .
J gene: TRBJ1-1
CDR3 DNA: TGCGCCAGCAGTTCTCCAGAGAACACTGAAGCTTTCTTT
CDR3 protein: CASSSPENTEAFF

V gene: TRBV5-5
clone size: .
D gene: TRBD2
J gene: TRBJ2-1
CDR3 DNA: TGTGCCAGCAGCTTGGAGAGGTCTGAGGTAGCGGGGCTCAACAATGAGCAGTTCTTC
CDR3 protein: CASSLERSEVAGLNNEQFF

V gene: TRBV5-1
clone size: .
D gene: TRBD1
J gene: TRBJ2-7
CDR3 DNA: TGCGCCAGCAAGCCACAGGGGGCGGAGGAGCAGTACTTC
CDR3 protein: CASKPQGAEEQYF

V gene: TRBV19
clone size: .
D gene: .
J gene: TRBJ2-3
CDR3 DNA: TGTGCCAGTAGTATAGATCACGGGAGTTTCACAGATACGCAGTATTTT
CDR3 protein: CASSIDHGSFTDTQYF

V gene: TRBV29-1
clone size: once
D gene: .
J gene: TRBJ1-2
CDR3 DNA: TGCAGCGTTGCCTCCCAACTTTCTAACTATGGCTACACCTTC
CDR3 protein: CSVASQLSNYGYTF

V gene: TRBV30
clone size: .
D gene: TRBD1
J gene: TRBJ2-2
CDR3 DNA: TGTGTTTGGCAGGGGGTAAGGTCCGGGGAGCTGTTTTTT
CDR3 protein: CVWQGVRSGELFF

V gene: TRBV9
clone size: .
D gene: TRBD2
J gene: TRBJ2-2
CDR3 DNA: TGTGCCAGCAGCGGTAGCGGGGGGGCGAGCGGGGAGCTGTTTTTT
CDR3 protein: CASSGSGGASGELFF

V gene: TRBV5-4
clone size: .
D gene: TRBD2
J gene: TRBJ2-3
CDR3 DNA: TGTGCCAGCAGCTGGGAGGGAACAGATACGCAGTATTTT
CDR3 protein: CASSWEGTDTQYF

V gene: TRBV2
clone size: .
D gene: TRBD2
J gene: TRBJ2-2
CDR3 DNA: TGTGCCAGAAGAGCGGGAGGGCACACCGGGGAGCTGTTTTTT
CDR3 protein: CARRAGGHTGELFF

V gene: TRBV5-1
clone size: .
D gene: TRBD1
J gene: TRBJ2-7
CDR3 DNA: TGCGCCAGCAGCACCGGACAGGGGGCCTACGAGCAGTACTTC
CDR3 protein: CASSTGQGAYEQYF

V gene: TRBV10-2
clone size: .
D gene: TRBD1
J gene: TRBJ1-4
CDR3 DNA: TGCGCCAGCACCCTGGGGGGGACAGGCGAAAAACTGTTTTTT
CDR3 protein: CASTLGGTGEKLFF

V gene: TRBV6-1
clone size: .
D gene: TRBD1
J gene: TRBJ1-4
CDR3 DNA: TGTGCCAGCAGTGAAAGTGCGGGACAGAGTAATGAAAAACTGTTTTTT
CDR3 protein: CASSESAGQSNEKLFF

V gene: TRBV6-6
clone size: .
D gene: .
J gene: TRBJ2-7
CDR3 DNA: TGTGCCAGCAGTCCCGGGGGTGGCGAGCAGTACTTC
CDR3 protein: CASSPGGGEQYF

V gene: TRBV18
clone size: .
D gene: TRBD2
J gene: TRBJ2-1
CDR3 DNA: TGTGCCAGCTCTCCAGTGACTAGCGGGGACAATGAGCAGTTCTTC
CDR3 protein: CASSPVTSGDNEQFF

V gene: TRBV15
clone size: .
D gene: .
J gene: TRBJ1-1
CDR3 DNA: TGTGCCACCAGCAGAGATACTCTCGGAGGGAACACTGAAGCTTTCTTT
CDR3 protein: CATSRDTLGGNTEAFF

V gene: TRBV25-1
clone size: .
D gene: TRBD1
J gene: TRBJ1-2
CDR3 DNA: TGTGCCAGCAGTGAATTGCGCGGGACAGATTATGGCTACACCTTC
CDR3 protein: CASSELRGTDYGYTF

V gene: TRBV5-4
clone size: .
D gene: TRBD1
J gene: TRBJ1-2
CDR3 DNA: TGTGCCAGCAGCTTGTCTGAGGGGGCGCGCTATGGCTACACCTTC
CDR3 protein: CASSLSEGARYGYTF

V gene: TRBV6-5
clone size: .
D gene: .
J gene: TRBJ1-1
CDR3 DNA: TGTGCCAGCACCGCACAGGGACCCACTGAAGCTTTCTTT
CDR3 protein: CASTAQGPTEAFF

V gene: TRBV9
clone size: .
D gene: TRBD2
J gene: TRBJ2-1
CDR3 DNA: TGTGCCAGCAGCGCGCGCGGGGCTAGCGGGAGTTATGAGCAGTTCTTC
CDR3 protein: CASSARGASGSYEQFF

V gene: TRBV16
clone size: .
D gene: TRBD2
J gene: TRBJ2-1
CDR3 DNA: TGTGCCAGCAGCCTAAGGGCTGGACTAGCCTCCTACAATGAGCAGTTCTTC
CDR3 protein: CASSLRAGLASYNEQFF

V gene: TRBV5-1
clone size: .
D gene: TRBD1
J gene: TRBJ1-1
CDR3 DNA: TGCGCCAGCAGCTTGGAAGGGGGCCAGAACACTGAAGCTTTCTTT
CDR3 protein: CASSLEGGQNTEAFF

V gene: TRBV27
clone size: .
D gene: TRBD2
J gene: TRBJ2-7
CDR3 DNA: TGTGCCAGCAGTCCGAGTATGGGAGGGTCCCCCGAGCAGTACTTC
CDR3 protein: CASSPSMGGSPEQYF

V gene: TRBV28
clone size: .
D gene: TRBD1
J gene: TRBJ1-5
CDR3 DNA: TGTGCCAGCATGAAGGGACAGGGTCATCAGCCCCAGCATTTT
CDR3 protein: CASMKGQGHQPQHF

V gene: TRBV6-1
clone size: .
D gene: .
J gene: TRBJ1-1
CDR3 DNA: TGTGCCAGCAGTGTAAGGGGCACTGAAGCTTTCTTT
CDR3 protein: CASSVRGTEAFF

V gene: TRBV27
clone size: once
D gene: TRBD1
J gene: TRBJ1-1
CDR3 DNA: TGTGCCAGCAAGCGGGACAGGAACATGAACACTGAAGCTTTCTTT
CDR3 protein: CASKRDRNMNTEAFF

V gene: TRBV7-9
clone size: .
D gene: .
J gene: TRBJ2-3
CDR3 DNA: TGTGCCAGCGGACAAAGGGCGAAGGGAGATACGCAGTATTTT
CDR3 protein: CASGQRAKGDTQYF

V gene: TRBV5-1
clone size: .
D gene: TRBD1
J gene: TRBJ2-5
CDR3 DNA: TGCGCCAGCAGCCCAGGACGGGGACAGGGGGAGACCCAGTACTTC
CDR3 protein: CASSPGRGQGETQYF

V gene: TRBV5-4
clone size: .
D gene: TRBD2
J gene: TRBJ2-7
CDR3 DNA: TGTGCCAGCAGCTTGGCCGGGCCTAGCGGCCCCTACGAGCAGTACTTC
CDR3 protein: CASSLAGPSGPYEQYF

V gene: TRBV6-1
clone size: .
D gene: .
J gene: TRBJ2-7
CDR3 DNA: TGTGCCAGCACTTTCCAGACAGTTTCCTACGAGCAGTACTTC
CDR3 protein: CASTFQTVSYEQYF

V gene: TRBV29-1
clone size: .
D gene: .
J gene: TRBJ1-5
CDR3 DNA: TGCAGCGCCCAGAATAGCAATCAGCCCCAGCATTTT
CDR3 protein: CSAQNSNQPQHF

V gene: TRBV4-1
clone size: once
D gene: TRBD1
J gene: TRBJ1-4
CDR3 DNA: TGCGCCAGCAGCCAAGTGCAGGGGGGAGGCGAAAAACTGTTTTTT
CDR3 protein: CASSQVQGGGEKLFF

V gene: TRBV6-4
clone size: .
D gene: TRBD1
J gene: TRBJ1-2
CDR3 DNA: TGTGCCAGCAGGGACCCGGACAGGGCGGGCTACACCTTC
CDR3 protein: CASRDPDRAGYTF

V gene: TRBV9
clone size: .
D gene: .
J gene: TRBJ2-3
CDR3 DNA: TGTGCCAGCAGCGTAGCAAGCGCTCCAGATACGCAGTATTTT
CDR3 protein: CASSVASAPDTQYF

V gene: TRBV19
clone size: .
D gene: .
J gene: TRBJ2-1
CDR3 DNA: TGTGCCAGTAGTTACCTAGCGAGCAATGAGCAGTTCTTC
CDR3 protein: CASSYLASNEQFF

V gene: TRBV29-1
clone size: .
D gene: TRBD1
J gene: TRBJ2-1
CDR3 DNA: TGCAGCGTTGAAGGGGGTTCAGGGGGAGCCTACAATGAGCAGTTCTTC
CDR3 protein: CSVEGGSGGAYNEQFF